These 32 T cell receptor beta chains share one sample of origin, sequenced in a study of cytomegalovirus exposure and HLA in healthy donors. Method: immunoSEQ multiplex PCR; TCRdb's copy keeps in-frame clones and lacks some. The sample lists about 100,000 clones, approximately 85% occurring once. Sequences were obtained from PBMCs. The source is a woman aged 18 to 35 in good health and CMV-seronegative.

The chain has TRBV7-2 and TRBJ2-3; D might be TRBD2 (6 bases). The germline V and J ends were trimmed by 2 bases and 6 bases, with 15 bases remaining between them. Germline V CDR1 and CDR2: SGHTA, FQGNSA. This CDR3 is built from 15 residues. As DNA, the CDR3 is TGTGCCAGCAGCTTATTGACTAGTGGTGCCGATACGCAGTATTTT. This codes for CASSLLTSGADTQYF.

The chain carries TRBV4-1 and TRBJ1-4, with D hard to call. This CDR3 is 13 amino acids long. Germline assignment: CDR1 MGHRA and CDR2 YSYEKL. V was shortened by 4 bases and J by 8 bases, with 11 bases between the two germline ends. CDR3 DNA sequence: TGCGCCAGCAGCCCTCCGATAGAGGAAAAACTGTTTTTT. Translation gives CASSPPIEEKLFF.

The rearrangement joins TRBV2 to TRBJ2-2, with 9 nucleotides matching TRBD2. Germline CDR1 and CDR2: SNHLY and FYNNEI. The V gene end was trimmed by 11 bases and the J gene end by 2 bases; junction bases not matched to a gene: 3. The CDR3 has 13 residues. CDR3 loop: CAWRGGNTGELFF. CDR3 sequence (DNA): TGTGCCTGGCGGGGGGGCAACACCGGGGAGCTGTTTTTT.

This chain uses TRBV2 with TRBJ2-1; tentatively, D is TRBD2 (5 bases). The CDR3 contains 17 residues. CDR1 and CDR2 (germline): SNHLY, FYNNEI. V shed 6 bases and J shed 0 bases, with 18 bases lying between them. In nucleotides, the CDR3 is TGTGCCAGCAGGGAGGATACGACATTCTCCTCCTACAATGAGCAGTTCTTC. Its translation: CASREDTTFSSYNEQFF.

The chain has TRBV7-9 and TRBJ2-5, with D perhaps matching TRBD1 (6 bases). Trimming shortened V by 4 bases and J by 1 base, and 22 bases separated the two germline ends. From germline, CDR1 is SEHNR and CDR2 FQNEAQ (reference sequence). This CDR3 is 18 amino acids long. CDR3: CASSSGQTGRTFQETQYF. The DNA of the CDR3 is TGTGCCAGCAGCTCCGGACAGACTGGGCGTACCTTCCAAGAGACCCAGTACTTC. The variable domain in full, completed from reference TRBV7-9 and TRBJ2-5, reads DTGVSQNPRHKITKRGQNVTFRCDPISEHNRLYWYRQTLGQGPEFLTYFQNEAQLEKSRLLSDRFSAERPKGSFSTLEIQRTEQGDSAMYLCASSSGQTGRTFQETQYFGPGTRLLVL.

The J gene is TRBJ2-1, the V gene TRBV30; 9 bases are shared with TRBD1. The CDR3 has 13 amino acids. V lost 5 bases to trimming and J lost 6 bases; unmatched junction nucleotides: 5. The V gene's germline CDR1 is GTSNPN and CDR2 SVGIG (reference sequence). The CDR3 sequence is CAWGQGSANEQFF. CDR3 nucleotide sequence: TGTGCCTGGGGACAGGGGTCCGCCAATGAGCAGTTCTTC.

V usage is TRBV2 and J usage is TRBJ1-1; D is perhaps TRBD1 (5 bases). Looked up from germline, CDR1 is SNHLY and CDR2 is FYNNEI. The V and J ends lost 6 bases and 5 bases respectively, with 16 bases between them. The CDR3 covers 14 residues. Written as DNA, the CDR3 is TGTGCCAGCAGCCTAACAGGAGGGGAGACTGAAGCTTTCTTT. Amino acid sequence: CASSLTGGETEAFF.

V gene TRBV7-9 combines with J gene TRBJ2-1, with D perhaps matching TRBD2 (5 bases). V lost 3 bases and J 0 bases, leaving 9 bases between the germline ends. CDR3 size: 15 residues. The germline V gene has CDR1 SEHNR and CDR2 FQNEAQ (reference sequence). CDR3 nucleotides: TGTGCCAGCAGCTTGCGGGCAAGCTCCTACAATGAGCAGTTCTTC. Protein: CASSLRASSYNEQFF.

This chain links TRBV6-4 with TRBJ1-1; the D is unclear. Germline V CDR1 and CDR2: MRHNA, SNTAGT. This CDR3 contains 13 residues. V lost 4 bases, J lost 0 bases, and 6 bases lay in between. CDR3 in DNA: TGTGCCAGCAGTGTTTCCTTGAACACTGAAGCTTTCTTT. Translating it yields CASSVSLNTEAFF.

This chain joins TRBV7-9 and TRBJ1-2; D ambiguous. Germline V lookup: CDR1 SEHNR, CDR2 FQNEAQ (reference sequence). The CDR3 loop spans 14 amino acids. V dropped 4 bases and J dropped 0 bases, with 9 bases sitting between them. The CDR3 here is CASSSQTPNYGYTF. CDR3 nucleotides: TGTGCCAGCAGCTCCCAGACACCTAACTATGGCTACACCTTC.

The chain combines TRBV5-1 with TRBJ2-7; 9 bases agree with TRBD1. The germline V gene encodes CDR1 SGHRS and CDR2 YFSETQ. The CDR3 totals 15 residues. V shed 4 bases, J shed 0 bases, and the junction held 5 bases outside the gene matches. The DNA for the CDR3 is TGCGCCAGCAGCGGGGACAGGGTCCTCTCCTACGAGCAGTACTTC. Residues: CASSGDRVLSYEQYF.

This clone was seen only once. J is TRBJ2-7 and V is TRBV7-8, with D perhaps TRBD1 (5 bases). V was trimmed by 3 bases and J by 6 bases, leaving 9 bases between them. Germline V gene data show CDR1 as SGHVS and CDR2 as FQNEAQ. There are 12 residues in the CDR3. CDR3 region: CASSFGASEQYF. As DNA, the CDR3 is TGTGCCAGCAGCTTTGGGGCCTCCGAGCAGTACTTC.

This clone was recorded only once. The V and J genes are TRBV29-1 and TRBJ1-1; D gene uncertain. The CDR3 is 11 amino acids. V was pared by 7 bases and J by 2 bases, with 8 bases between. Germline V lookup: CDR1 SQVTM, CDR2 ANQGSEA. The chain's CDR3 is CSGRVNTEAFF. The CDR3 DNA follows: TGCAGCGGGCGGGTAAACACTGAAGCTTTCTTT.

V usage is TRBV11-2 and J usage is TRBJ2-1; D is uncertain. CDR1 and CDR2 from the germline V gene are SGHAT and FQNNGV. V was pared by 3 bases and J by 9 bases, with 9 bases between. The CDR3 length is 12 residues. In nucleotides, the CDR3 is TGTGCCAGCAGCTTGGCCTTTATTGAGCAGTTCTTC. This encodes CASSLAFIEQFF.

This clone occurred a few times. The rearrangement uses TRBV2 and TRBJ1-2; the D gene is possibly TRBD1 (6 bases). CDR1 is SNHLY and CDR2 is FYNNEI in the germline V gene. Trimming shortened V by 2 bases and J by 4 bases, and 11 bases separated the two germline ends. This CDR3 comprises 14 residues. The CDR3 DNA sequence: TGTGCCAGCAGTGAACCCCAGGGGAGCTATGGCTACACCTTC. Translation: CASSEPQGSYGYTF.

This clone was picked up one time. The CDR3 spells CASTSGSYEQYF. Here the CDR3 DNA reads TGTGCCAGCACTAGCGGGTCCTACGAGCAGTACTTC. The rearrangement joins TRBV25-1 to TRBJ2-7; 8 nucleotides match TRBD2. The V gene's germline CDR1 is MGHDK and CDR2 SYGVNS. The CDR3 loop spans 12 amino acids. The V segment lost 7 bases and the J segment 1 base; nucleotides outside the gene matches: 0.

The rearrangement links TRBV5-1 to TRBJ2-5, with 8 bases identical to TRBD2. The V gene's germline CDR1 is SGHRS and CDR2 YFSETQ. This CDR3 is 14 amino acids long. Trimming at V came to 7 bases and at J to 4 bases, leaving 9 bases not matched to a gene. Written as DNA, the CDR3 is TGCGCCAGCTTTCCGGGGGGGCCGGGAGAGACCCAGTACTTC. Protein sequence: CASFPGGPGETQYF.

CDR3 loop: CASSLLGQDYYGYTF. The CDR3 nucleotides read TGCGCCAGCAGCTTGTTGGGGCAAGACTACTATGGCTACACCTTC. This sequence joins TRBV5-1 and TRBJ1-2, with a possible D match to TRBD1 (5 bases). The germline gives CDR1 SGHRS, CDR2 YFSETQ. This CDR3 has 15 residues. Trimming removed 1 base at V and 3 bases at J, with 13 bases between. The complete variable domain, with remaining parts taken from reference TRBV5-1 and TRBJ1-2, reads KAGVTQTPRYLIKTRGQQVTLSCSPISGHRSVSWYQQTPGQGLQFLFEYFSETQRNKGNFPGRFSGRQFSNSRSEMNVSTLELGDSALYLCASSLLGQDYYGYTFGSGTRLTVV.

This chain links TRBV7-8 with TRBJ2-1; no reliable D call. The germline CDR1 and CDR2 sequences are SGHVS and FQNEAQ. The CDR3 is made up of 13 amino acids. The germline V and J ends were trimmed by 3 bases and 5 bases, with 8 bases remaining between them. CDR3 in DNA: TGTGCCAGCAGCTTGACATCGGACAATGAGCAGTTCTTC. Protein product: CASSLTSDNEQFF.

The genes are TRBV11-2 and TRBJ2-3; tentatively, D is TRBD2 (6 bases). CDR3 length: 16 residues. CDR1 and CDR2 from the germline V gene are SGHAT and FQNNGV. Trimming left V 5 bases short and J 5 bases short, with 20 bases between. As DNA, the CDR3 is TGTGCCAGCAGCCAAGATCCACTAGCTTTGGGAGATACGCAGTATTTT. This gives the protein CASSQDPLALGDTQYF.

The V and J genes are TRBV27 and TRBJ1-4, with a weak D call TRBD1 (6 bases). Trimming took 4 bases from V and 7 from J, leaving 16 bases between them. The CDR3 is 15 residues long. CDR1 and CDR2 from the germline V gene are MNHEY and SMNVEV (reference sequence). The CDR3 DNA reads TGTGCCAGCAGTTCCCAACAGGGATGGGGTGAAAAACTGTTTTTT. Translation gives CASSSQQGWGEKLFF. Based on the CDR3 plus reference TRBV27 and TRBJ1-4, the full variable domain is EAQVTQNPRYLITVTGKKLTVTCSQNMNHEYMSWYRQDPGLGLRQIYYSMNVEVTDKGDVPEGYKVSRKEKRNFPLILESPSPNQTSLYFCASSSQQGWGEKLFFGSGTQLSVL.

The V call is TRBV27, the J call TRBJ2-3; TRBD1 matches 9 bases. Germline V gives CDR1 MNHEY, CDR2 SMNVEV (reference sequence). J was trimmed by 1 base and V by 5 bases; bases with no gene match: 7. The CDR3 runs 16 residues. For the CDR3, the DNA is TGTGCCAGCAGTATGTCGGGACAGGGCCGCACAGATACGCAGTATTTT. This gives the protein CASSMSGQGRTDTQYF.

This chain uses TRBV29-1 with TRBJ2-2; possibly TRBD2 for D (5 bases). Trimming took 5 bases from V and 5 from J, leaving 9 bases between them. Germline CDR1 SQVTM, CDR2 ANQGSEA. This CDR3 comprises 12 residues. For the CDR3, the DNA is TGCAGCGTTTGGGGAGAAACCGGGGAGCTGTTTTTT. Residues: CSVWGETGELFF.

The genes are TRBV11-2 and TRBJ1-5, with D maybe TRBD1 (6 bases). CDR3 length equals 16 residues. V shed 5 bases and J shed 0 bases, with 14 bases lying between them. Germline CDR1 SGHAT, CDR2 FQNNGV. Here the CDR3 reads CASSPRGGNSNQPQHF. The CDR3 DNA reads TGTGCCAGCAGCCCTCGAGGGGGAAATAGCAATCAGCCCCAGCATTTT.

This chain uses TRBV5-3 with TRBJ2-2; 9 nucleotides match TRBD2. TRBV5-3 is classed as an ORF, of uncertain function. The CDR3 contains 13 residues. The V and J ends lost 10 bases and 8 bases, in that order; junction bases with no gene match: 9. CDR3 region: CAGLAGTTGELFF. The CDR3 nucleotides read TGTGCCGGTCTAGCGGGGACGACGGGGGAGCTGTTTTTT.

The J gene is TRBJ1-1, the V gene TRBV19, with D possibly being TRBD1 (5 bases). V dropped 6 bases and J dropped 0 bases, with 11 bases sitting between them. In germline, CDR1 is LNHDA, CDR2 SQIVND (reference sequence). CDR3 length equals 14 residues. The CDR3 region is CASSRGGMNTEAFF. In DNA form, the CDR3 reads TGTGCCAGTAGCCGGGGGGGAATGAACACTGAAGCTTTCTTT.

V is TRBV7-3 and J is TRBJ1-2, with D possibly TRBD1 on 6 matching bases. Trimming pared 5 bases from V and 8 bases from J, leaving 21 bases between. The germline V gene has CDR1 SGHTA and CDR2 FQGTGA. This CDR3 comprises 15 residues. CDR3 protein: CASSPGTDSYMGYTF. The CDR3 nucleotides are TGTGCCAGCAGCCCGGGAACGGACAGTTATATGGGCTACACCTTC.

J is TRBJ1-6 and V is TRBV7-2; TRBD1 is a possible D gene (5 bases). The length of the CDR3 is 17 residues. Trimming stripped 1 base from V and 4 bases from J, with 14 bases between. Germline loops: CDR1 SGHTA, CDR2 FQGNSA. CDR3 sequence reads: CASSLEPGGAYNSPLHF. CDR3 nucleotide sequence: TGTGCCAGCAGCTTAGAACCCGGCGGGGCTTATAATTCACCCCTCCACTTT.

The CDR3 here is CASSEIGGNTGELFF. The CDR3 DNA follows: TGTGCCAGCAGTGAAATCGGGGGGAACACCGGGGAGCTGTTTTTT. The chain joins TRBV6-1 to TRBJ2-2; TRBD2 is a possible D gene (6 bases). There are 15 residues in the CDR3. Germline CDR1 reads MNHNS; CDR2 reads SASEGT. V lost 2 bases and J 1 base, leaving 8 bases between the germline ends.

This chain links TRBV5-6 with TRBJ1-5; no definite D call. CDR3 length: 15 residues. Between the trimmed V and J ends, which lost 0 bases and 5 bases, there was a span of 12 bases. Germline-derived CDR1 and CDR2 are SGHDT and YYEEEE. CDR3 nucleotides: TGTGCCAGCAGCTTGGCCGGGGTTAACTATCAGCCCCAGCATTTT. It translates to CASSLAGVNYQPQHF. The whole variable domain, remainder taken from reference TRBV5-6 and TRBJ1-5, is DAGVTQSPTHLIKTRGQQVTLRCSPKSGHDTVSWYQQALGQGPQFIFQYYEEEERQRGNFPDRFSGHQFPNYSSELNVNALLLGDSALYLCASSLAGVNYQPQHFGDGTRLSIL.

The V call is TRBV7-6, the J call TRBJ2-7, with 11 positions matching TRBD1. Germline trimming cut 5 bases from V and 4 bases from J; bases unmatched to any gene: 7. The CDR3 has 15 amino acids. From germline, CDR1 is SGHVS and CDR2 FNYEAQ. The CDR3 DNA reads TGTGCCAGCAGCCCTGGACAGGGGGCGCAATACGAGCAGTACTTC. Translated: CASSPGQGAQYEQYF.

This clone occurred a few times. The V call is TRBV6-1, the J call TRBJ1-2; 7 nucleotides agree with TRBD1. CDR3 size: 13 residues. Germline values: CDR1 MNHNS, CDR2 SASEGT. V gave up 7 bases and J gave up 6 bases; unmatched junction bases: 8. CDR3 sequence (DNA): TGTGCCAGCAATAGGTGGGACAGTCATGGCTACACCTTC. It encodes CASNRWDSHGYTF.